These 10 T cell receptor beta chains were all obtained from the same sample, sequenced in a study of T cell responses to AZD1222 COVID-19 vaccine. The method was immunoSEQ multiplex PCR; TCRdb's version includes in-frame clones alone and lacks a portion of them. The sample carries 140,000 to 150,000 clones, approximately 90% recorded once. The sequencing here drew on peripheral blood, taken on day 0 of AZD1222 vaccination. All receptors derive from an adult in good health.

The rearrangement links TRBV4-3 to TRBJ1-2; D is unresolved. V lost 0 bases and J lost 9, with 11 bases in between. Germline V gene data show CDR1 as LGHNA and CDR2 as YSLEER. The CDR3 has 13 amino acids. The CDR3 here is CASSQDWSQRYTF. CDR3 nucleotide sequence: TGCGCCAGCAGCCAAGATTGGTCGCAGCGCTACACCTTC.

The chain joins TRBV19 to TRBJ1-6; perhaps TRBD1 as D (6 bases). Germline CDR1 reads LNHDA; CDR2 reads SQIVND (reference sequence). The CDR3 totals 15 residues. V was trimmed by 7 bases and J by 5 bases, leaving 15 bases between them. CDR3 region: CASMGGGQNNSPLHF. CDR3 DNA: TGTGCCAGTATGGGAGGCGGACAGAATAATTCACCCCTCCACTTT. The complete variable domain, with remaining parts taken from reference TRBV19 and TRBJ1-6, reads DGGITQSPKYLFRKEGQNVTLSCEQNLNHDAMYWYRQDPGQGLRLIYYSQIVNDFQKGDIAEGYSVSREKKESFPLTVTSAQKNPTAFYLCASMGGGQNNSPLHFGNGTRLTVT.

This clone was seen a handful of times. V gene TRBV27 combines with J gene TRBJ1-4, with D unresolved. CDR1 MNHEY and CDR2 SMNVEV come from the germline V gene (reference sequence). CDR3 size: 17 residues. V was trimmed by 0 bases and J by 3 bases, leaving 14 bases between them. CDR3 nucleotides: TGTGCCAGCAGTTTATCTCGTTGGACGGGAGCTAATGAAAAACTGTTTTTT. Translating it yields CASSLSRWTGANEKLFF.

The J gene is TRBJ2-7, the V gene TRBV5-1; no clear D. Trimming took off 3 bases at V and 5 bases at J, with 12 bases between the two ends. Germline lookup yields CDR1 SGHRS and CDR2 YFSETQ. The CDR3 is 13 residues long. CDR3: CASSYYRANEQYF. In DNA form, the CDR3 reads TGCGCCAGCAGCTACTACCGGGCGAACGAGCAGTACTTC.

This chain connects TRBV11-2 to TRBJ2-1, with 12 bases fitting TRBD2. Germline loops: CDR1 SGHAT, CDR2 FQNNGV. The CDR3 is made up of 15 amino acids. V trimming: 5 bases; J trimming: 5 bases; junction bases outside the gene matches: 4. The CDR3 DNA is TGTGCCAGCAGCCGTCTAGCGGGGGGGAACAATGAGCAGTTCTTC. This translates into CASSRLAGGNNEQFF.

Turning to this clone: In the same sample, other DNA sequences code for this CDR3. V is TRBV6-5 and J is TRBJ1-6; no reliable D call. Trimming pared 2 bases from V and 0 bases from J, leaving 8 bases between. The CDR3 runs 16 residues. Germline CDR1 and CDR2: MNHEY and SVGAGI. The CDR3 DNA sequence: TGTGCCAGCAGTTACGGTCTTAGCTCCTATAATTCACCCCTCCACTTT. Translating gives CASSYGLSSYNSPLHF.

There are a few counts of this clone. CDR3 in DNA: TGTGCCAGCAGTTCCCGAACTAGCGGGGAGCCCGGGGAGCTGTTTTTT. The encoded protein is CASSSRTSGEPGELFF. This chain links TRBV6-2 or TRBV6-3 with TRBJ2-2; TRBD2 matches at 10 bases. Germline CDR1 and CDR2: MNHEY and SVGEGT. The CDR3 totals 16 residues. V trimming: 4 bases; J trimming: 6 bases; junction bases outside the gene matches: 8.

The J gene is TRBJ1-2, the V gene TRBV10-1; TRBD1 matches at 7 bases. J lost 5 bases, V lost 2 bases, and 8 bases had no gene match. This CDR3 is 15 amino acids long. Germline lookup yields CDR1 WNHNN and CDR2 SYGVQD (reference sequence). In DNA, the CDR3 is TGCGCCAGCAGTGAGAGGGGACAGCACCCATATGGCTACACCTTC. This translates into CASSERGQHPYGYTF.

The J gene is TRBJ2-5, the V gene TRBV9; D is undetermined. The germline gives CDR1 SGDLS, CDR2 YYNGEE. The length of the CDR3 is 14 residues. V shed 4 bases and J shed 6 bases, with 16 bases lying between them. The DNA of the CDR3 is TGTGCCAGCAGCCCAAGACTCCTGAGGCAGACCCAGTACTTC. It codes for CASSPRLLRQTQYF.

The rearrangement joins TRBV12-3 or TRBV12-4 to TRBJ1-2; 7 bases align to TRBD1. The CDR3 is 11 residues long. CDR3 sequence (DNA): TGTGCATCGGGACAGAACTATGGCTACACCTTC. Translated: CASGQNYGYTF.